This entry describes one T cell receptor (beta chain). There is no known antigen for this receptor. Nothing much larger sits one base from this clone, and base qualities are not available. Peripheral blood CD8+ and CD4+ T cells from healthy donors, Susac syndrome patients and multiple sclerosis patients were profiled by high-throughput TCR beta sequencing. Multiple sclerosis controls were treatment-naive patients with stable or active relapsing-remitting disease fulfilling revised McDonald criteria. Bulk CD8+ and CD4+ T cells were purified by magnetic negative isolation, whereas CD8+ TEMRA cells were enriched by FACS. Blood was collected in EDTA tubes and processed within 24 hours, with PBMCs isolated through density gradient centrifugation. PBMCs intended for TCR sequencing were frozen in liquid nitrogen and were later thawed in a 37 degrees C water bath. The sorted or isolated CD4+, CD8+ and CD8+ TEMRA cells had a purity of 90% or higher.

Trimming costs V 3 bases and J 2 bases, and their ends lie 14 bases apart. The CDR3 starts with the cysteine, ends with the phenylalanine, and has 15 residues. Only the CDR3 portion is preserved as DNA: 45 bases, with reading frame beginning at the first base. This specimen belongs to a study of CD8 T cells in Susac syndrome (dated by TCRdb to between 2018 and 2021). General notes on the study: The study used repertoire sequencing to test whether antigen drove CD8+ T cell activation and differentiation in Susac syndrome. Overall results and qualifications from the work: The TCR sequencing and HLA analysis was acknowledged to have included a relatively small number of individuals.

RNA was extracted using the RNeasy kit, and roughly 0.45 to 1 microgram was reverse transcribed with random hexamers. The immunoSEQ multiplex PCR assay, which covers 54 Vbeta and 13 Jbeta segments, was used to amplify TCR beta CDR3 regions. Bias from PCR amplification was corrected by using a synthetic template baseline for primer optimization and for computational correction. For the original study's pipeline: Reads were assigned to V, D and J genes according to IMGT and analyzed in immunoSEQ Analyzer, with only productive sequences retained. To calculate clonality, Shannon entropy was normalized by log2 of the number of productive unique sequences and then subtracted from one. Public and private clones were assessed among the 100 most prevalent clones of each patient and control. Susac-specific clones were defined as absent from healthy and MS cohorts, about 1,100 published viral clones and other ImmuneACCESS disease sequences. TCRdb handled the public reads itself, with Q25 trimming in fastp and clone calling in MiXCR, and kept productive beta chains. Entries are consolidated by CDR3 protein sequence, retaining the most common genes and DNA. TCRdb assigned the V and J calls; the authors' analysis was not used. The sample yields 200,000 to 250,000 distinct CDR3 sequences; 95% were counted once. The top ten hold roughly 0.1% of the sample.

The receptor chain draws on TRBV12-3 or TRBV12-4 and TRBJ2-7; the D gene is not confidently resolved. The clonotype comes from a human donor with multiple sclerosis. Sequenced sample: CD4+ T cells from PBMCs. The CDR3 has the sequence CASSLGATLTYEQYF. The nucleotides read TGTGCCAGCAGTTTGGGCGCGACGCTAACCTACGAGCAGTACTTC.